The 27 T cell receptor beta chains given below trace back to one sample, sequenced in a study of cytomegalovirus exposure and HLA in healthy donors. The PCR was carried out with 60 Vbeta primers and 13 Jbeta primers. The data were produced by immunoSEQ multiplex PCR, yet TCRdb's version contains in-frame clones alone and is incomplete. The table includes 85,000 to 130,000 clones, almost 80% detected once. The sample was PBMCs. These TCRs come from a man aged 60 to 75 in good health and CMV-seropositive.

The chain employs TRBV4-3 and TRBJ2-1; 10 bases agree with TRBD2. CDR1 LGHNA and CDR2 YSLEER come from the germline V gene. With 3 bases clipped from V and 2 bases from J, the junction kept 4 bases outside the gene matches. This CDR3 spans 16 amino acids. CDR3 residues: CASSQSSGGAYNEQFF. The CDR3, as DNA: TGCGCCAGCAGCCAGTCTAGCGGGGGTGCCTACAATGAGCAGTTCTTC.

This chain joins TRBV5-4 and TRBJ2-5; 7 positions agree with TRBD2. The CDR3 is 13 amino acids. V was pared by 1 base and J by 7 bases, with 4 bases of the junction left unmatched. Looked up from germline, CDR1 is SGHNT and CDR2 is YYREEE (reference sequence). The CDR3 DNA reads as TGTGCCAGCAGCTTGCCGGGAGGCGGGACCCAGTACTTC. Its translation is CASSLPGGGTQYF.

This chain joins TRBV6-4 and TRBJ2-7; 7 bases agree with TRBD1. The CDR3 covers 14 residues. Germline lookup yields CDR1 MRHNA and CDR2 SNTAGT. V lost 2 bases and J lost 2; bases outside the gene matches: 3. CDR3 nucleotides: TGTGCCAGCAGTGACAGGGACAGAACCTACGAGCAGTACTTC. Its protein is CASSDRDRTYEQYF.

In its sample, this clone was seen once. The chain has TRBV19 and TRBJ2-1; 11 nucleotides align to TRBD2. Germline CDR1 reads LNHDA; CDR2 reads SQIVND (reference sequence). The CDR3 loop spans 14 amino acids. Trimming at V came to 4 bases and at J to 7 bases, leaving 3 bases not matched to a gene. The CDR3 reads CASSRLAGRNEQFF. CDR3 nucleotides: TGTGCCAGTAGTAGACTAGCGGGGAGAAATGAGCAGTTCTTC.

V gene TRBV5-1 combines with J gene TRBJ1-3, with TRBD1 identical over 9 bases. Germline CDR1 is SGHRS and CDR2 is YFSETQ. This CDR3 spans 16 amino acids. Trimming cost V 1 base and J 3 bases; bases outside gene matches: 5. The CDR3 bases are TGCGCCAGCAGCTTGACCGGGACAGGGTATGGAAACACCATATATTTT. Protein sequence: CASSLTGTGYGNTIYF.

This clone is medium-sized (0.01 to 0.1%) in the sample. This rearrangement joins TRBV6-1 to TRBJ2-5; 12 positions match TRBD2. Germline CDR1 and CDR2: MNHNS and SASEGT. There are 15 residues in the CDR3. The junction had 0 bases not matched to a gene; V was cut back by 2 bases and J by 2 bases. The CDR3 DNA is TGTGCCAGCAGTGAACTAGCGGGGGGGCAAGAGACCCAGTACTTC. It codes for CASSELAGGQETQYF.

This rearrangement joins TRBV7-7 to TRBJ2-5; perhaps TRBD1 as D (5 bases). Deletions cut 2 bases from V and 4 bases from J, with 14 bases between. Germline-derived CDR1 and CDR2 are SSHAT and FNYEAQ (reference sequence). This CDR3 has 15 amino acids. The CDR3, as DNA: TGTGCCAGCAGCTTAAGATCTCTTAGGGGAGAGACCCAGTACTTC. The encoded protein is CASSLRSLRGETQYF.

The chain is built from TRBV2 and TRBJ2-3, with 12 positions matching TRBD2. Unmatched junction bases numbered 13, after V lost 4 bases and J lost 8 bases. The CDR3 length is 17 residues. Per the germline V gene, CDR1 is SNHLY and CDR2 is FYNNEI. The CDR3 spells CASSGPVLAGGKSTQYF. The CDR3 nucleotides are TGTGCCAGCAGTGGACCCGTCCTAGCGGGGGGGAAGAGTACGCAGTATTTT.

V usage is TRBV7-2 and J usage is TRBJ2-1; TRBD2 agrees at 9 bases. Trimming cost V 1 base and J 4 bases; bases outside gene matches: 5. Germline-derived CDR1 and CDR2 are SGHTA and FQGNSA. The CDR3 is made up of 16 amino acids. CDR3 sequence: CASSLVSSGGYNEQFF. The DNA for the CDR3 is TGTGCCAGCAGCTTAGTTTCCAGCGGGGGGTACAATGAGCAGTTCTTC. Variable domain in full (rest from reference TRBV7-2 and TRBJ2-1): GAGVSQSPSNKVTEKGKDVELRCDPISGHTALYWYRQSLGQGLEFLIYFQGNSAPDKSGLPSDRFSAERTGGSVSTLTIQRTQQEDSAVYLCASSLVSSGGYNEQFFGPGTRLTVL.

This clone appeared once. V usage is TRBV28 and J usage is TRBJ2-3; 7 nucleotides line up with TRBD1. CDR1 and CDR2 from the germline V gene are MDHEN and SYDVKM. The CDR3 is 16 residues long. Germline trimming cut 5 bases from V and 1 base from J; bases unmatched to any gene: 9. The CDR3 sequence is CASSKTRDRRTDTQYF. In DNA form, the CDR3 reads TGTGCCAGCAGTAAAACCCGGGACAGACGCACAGATACGCAGTATTTT.

The V gene is TRBV4-2, the J gene TRBJ2-1; 10 bases are shared with TRBD2. With V trimmed by 4 bases and J by 3 bases, 3 bases remained unmatched. Germline V CDR1 and CDR2: LGHNA, YNFKEQ. The CDR3 loop spans 15 amino acids. The CDR3 protein is CASSPRTSGYNEQFF. Here the CDR3 DNA reads TGTGCCAGCAGCCCCCGGACTAGCGGCTACAATGAGCAGTTCTTC.

In its sample, this clone was seen a few times. The V call is TRBV5-6, the J call TRBJ1-5; maybe TRBD1 (5 bases). This CDR3 has 13 residues. V gave up 4 bases and J gave up 5 bases, with 10 bases separating them. Germline V gives CDR1 SGHDT, CDR2 YYEEEE. The CDR3 nucleotides are TGTGCCAGCAGCCTGGGGGACTATCAGCCCCAGCATTTT. Protein sequence: CASSLGDYQPQHF. Variable domain in full (rest from reference TRBV5-6 and TRBJ1-5): DAGVTQSPTHLIKTRGQQVTLRCSPKSGHDTVSWYQQALGQGPQFIFQYYEEEERQRGNFPDRFSGHQFPNYSSELNVNALLLGDSALYLCASSLGDYQPQHFGDGTRLSIL.

This chain connects TRBV7-8 to TRBJ1-4; D perhaps matches TRBD1 (6 bases). The germline V gene has CDR1 SGHVS and CDR2 FQNEAQ. There are 13 residues in the CDR3. V was clipped by 7 bases and J by 7 bases, with 13 bases between them. The CDR3 DNA reads as TGTGCCAGCAACAACAGGGAAGGTGAAAAACTGTTTTTT. Translation gives CASNNREGEKLFF. The whole variable domain, filled in from reference TRBV7-8 and TRBJ1-4, reads GAGVSQSPRYKVAKRGQDVALRCDPISGHVSLFWYQQALGQGPEFLTYFQNEAQLDKSGLPSDRFFAERPEGSVSTLKIQRTQQEDSAVYLCASNNREGEKLFFGSGTQLSVL.

This clone was seen once. The chain has TRBV4-1 and TRBJ2-5; 11 bases match TRBD2. The CDR3 covers 19 residues. The junction had 14 bases not matched to a gene; V was cut back by 1 base and J by 4 bases. Germline CDR1 reads MGHRA; CDR2 reads YSYEKL. CDR3 DNA sequence: TGCGCCAGCAGCCAAGTATGGAGGGGTAGCGGGGGGGCCGCAGAGACCCAGTACTTC. Translating it yields CASSQVWRGSGGAAETQYF.

The V and J genes are TRBV19 and TRBJ2-1; D is perhaps TRBD1 (6 bases). The CDR3 extends over 14 amino acids. V lost 7 bases, J lost 4 bases, and 14 bases lay in between. The germline V gene has CDR1 LNHDA and CDR2 SQIVND (reference sequence). The CDR3 loop reads CASTEIGQYNEQFF. CDR3 DNA sequence: TGTGCCAGTACCGAGATCGGACAGTACAATGAGCAGTTCTTC.

This clone was counted a single time. The rearrangement links TRBV4-1 to TRBJ2-5, with D possibly being TRBD1 (5 bases). Between the trimmed V and J ends, which lost 2 bases and 1 base, there was a span of 11 bases. This CDR3 contains 15 residues. The germline CDR1 and CDR2 sequences are MGHRA and YSYEKL. The CDR3 loop is CASSQPPGFQETQYF. In nucleotides, the CDR3 is TGCGCCAGCAGCCAACCCCCAGGGTTCCAAGAGACCCAGTACTTC.

This clone was detected only a few times. The V gene is TRBV13, the J gene TRBJ1-1, with D perhaps matching TRBD1 (6 bases). Trimming stripped 0 bases from V and 4 bases from J, with 9 bases between. This CDR3 is built from 14 residues. Germline loops: CDR1 PRHDT, CDR2 FYEKMQ (reference sequence). CDR3 region: CASSLGSGVTEAFF. DNA for the CDR3: TGTGCCAGCAGCTTAGGCTCAGGGGTCACTGAAGCTTTCTTT. Complete variable domain (other parts from reference TRBV13 and TRBJ1-1): AAGVIQSPRHLIKEKRETATLKCYPIPRHDTVYWYQQGPGQDPQFLISFYEKMQSDKGSIPDRFSAQQFSDYHSELNMSSLELGDSALYFCASSLGSGVTEAFFGQGTRLTVV.

In its sample, this clone was seen a few times. The chain recombines TRBV19 with TRBJ2-1, with a tentative D call TRBD1 (6 bases). V was shortened by 6 bases and J by 8 bases, with 11 bases between the two germline ends. This CDR3 has 12 residues. Germline V gene lookup returns CDR1 LNHDA and CDR2 SQIVND (reference sequence). The CDR3 sequence is CASRRGQYEQFF. As DNA, the CDR3 is TGTGCCAGTAGAAGAGGACAGTATGAGCAGTTCTTC.

The J gene is TRBJ2-7, the V gene TRBV28, with a tentative D call TRBD1 (6 bases). Per germline, CDR1 MDHEN and CDR2 SYDVKM. V was clipped by 2 bases and J by 6 bases, with 11 bases between them. The length of the CDR3 is 13 residues. CDR3: CASSLAGVGEQYF. CDR3 nucleotide sequence: TGTGCCAGCAGTTTAGCAGGGGTAGGCGAGCAGTACTTC. Based on the CDR3 plus reference TRBV28 and TRBJ2-7, the full variable domain is DVKVTQSSRYLVKRTGEKVFLECVQDMDHENMFWYRQDPGLGLRLIYFSYDVKMKEKGDIPEGYSVSREKKERFSLILESASTNQTSMYLCASSLAGVGEQYFGPGTRLTVT.

CDR3 DNA: TGTGCCAGCAGAAAATCCGCTGGACAGGGAAGTGTAACAGATACGCAGTATTTT. Protein: CASRKSAGQGSVTDTQYF. The chain combines TRBV2 with TRBJ2-3; 8 bases are shared with TRBD1. Germline lookup yields CDR1 SNHLY and CDR2 FYNNEI. This CDR3 has 18 amino acids. J lost 3 bases, V lost 6 bases, and 17 bases had no gene match.

The chain is built from TRBV2 and TRBJ1-3; a possible D gene is TRBD1 (5 bases). Germline V gives CDR1 SNHLY, CDR2 FYNNEI. The CDR3 extends over 16 amino acids. V gave up 1 base and J gave up 0 bases, with 10 bases separating them. CDR3 nucleotides: TGTGCCAGCAGTGAAGATAACAGGCGCTCTGGAAACACCATATATTTT. Its protein product is CASSEDNRRSGNTIYF.

Only one count was recorded for this clone. The chain employs TRBV7-9 and TRBJ2-1; 14 bases align to TRBD2. The length of the CDR3 is 19 residues. V dropped 5 bases and J dropped 3; count of bases not matched to a gene: 12. Germline-derived CDR1 and CDR2 are SEHNR and FQNEAQ (reference sequence). The CDR3 spells CASSHGTSGGNIGYNEQFF. In DNA, the CDR3 is TGTGCCAGCAGCCACGGGACTAGCGGGGGAAATATCGGCTACAATGAGCAGTTCTTC.

Written as DNA, the CDR3 is TGTGCCAGCAGTCTAGGCCACACTGAAGCTTTCTTT. This codes for CASSLGHTEAFF. The rearrangement uses TRBV28 and TRBJ1-1; D not certain. V dropped 5 bases and J dropped 3 bases, with 7 bases sitting between them. This CDR3 region has 12 residues. CDR1 MDHEN and CDR2 SYDVKM come from the germline V gene.

The chain carries TRBV9 and TRBJ2-5, with 8 bases fitting TRBD2. This CDR3 contains 15 residues. The germline V gene has CDR1 SGDLS and CDR2 YYNGEE. The V gene end was trimmed by 3 bases and the J gene end by 1 base; junction bases not matched to a gene: 5. This chain's CDR3 is CASSASGGLQETQYF. CDR3 bases: TGTGCCAGCAGCGCGAGCGGGGGCCTCCAAGAGACCCAGTACTTC.

CDR3 sequence reads: CASSAGGSGNQPQHF. The CDR3 DNA reads TGTGCCAGCAGTGCGGGGGGGAGTGGCAATCAGCCCCAGCATTTT. This chain joins TRBV2 and TRBJ1-5; TRBD1 might be the D (5 bases). The CDR3 runs to 15 residues. V was pared by 4 bases and J by 2 bases, with 12 bases between. CDR1 is SNHLY, CDR2 FYNNEI, per germline.

This clone came up a few times. The chain is built from TRBV5-1 and TRBJ1-4, with D unclear. Germline V gene sequence: CDR1 SGHRS, CDR2 YFSETQ. Deletions cut 0 bases from V and 7 bases from J, with 13 bases between. This CDR3 region has 15 residues. CDR3 protein: CASSLGRLGSEKLFF. The CDR3 DNA is TGCGCCAGCAGCTTGGGCCGGCTCGGGAGTGAAAAACTGTTTTTT. Filled out from reference TRBV5-1 and TRBJ1-4, the complete variable domain reads KAGVTQTPRYLIKTRGQQVTLSCSPISGHRSVSWYQQTPGQGLQFLFEYFSETQRNKGNFPGRFSGRQFSNSRSEMNVSTLELGDSALYLCASSLGRLGSEKLFFGSGTQLSVL.

The rearrangement joins TRBV27 to TRBJ1-1, with TRBD1 as a possible D gene (5 bases). The CDR3 sequence is 15 residues long. V was cut by 6 bases and J by 0 bases, with 14 bases left in between. Germline CDR1 MNHEY, CDR2 SMNVEV (reference sequence). This CDR3 reads CASSLSDIMNTEAFF. DNA for the CDR3: TGTGCCAGCAGCCTTTCGGACATAATGAACACTGAAGCTTTCTTT.